This T cell receptor (beta chain) was found in a study of cytomegalovirus exposure and HLA in healthy donors. Study-level results: CMV serostatus was the only immune exposure information that was available. The study designated 160 or so TCR beta chains cytomegalovirus-associated.

Vbeta (60) and Jbeta (13) primers were used in the PCR. In the source study's methods: As a later analysis found, there were 82 million or so unique TCR beta chains, of which some 10 million were shared. The assay was immunoSEQ multiplex PCR, and TCRdb's table has in-frame clones only and misses some. The V and J calls and clone size were taken over from that table, and D and trimming were inferred from the DNA. The sample lists around 150,000 clones, just under 80% occurring once. Participants comprised healthy donors of bone marrow. The CDR3 sequence is 13 residues long. Germline values: CDR1 SGHTA, CDR2 FQGNSA. After removal of 5 bases from V and 2 bases from J, the junction contained 2 bases not matched to a gene. This clone was seen just once. The antigen remains unidentified.

The specimen sequenced was PBMCs. The TCR sequence derives from a woman between 50 and 59 years old in good health and CMV-seronegative. The chain uses TRBV7-2 and TRBJ1-2, with 7 nucleotides matching TRBD1. CDR3 bases: TGTGCCAGCAGCATGGACAGGAACTATGGCTACACCTTC. Translating it yields CASSMDRNYGYTF.